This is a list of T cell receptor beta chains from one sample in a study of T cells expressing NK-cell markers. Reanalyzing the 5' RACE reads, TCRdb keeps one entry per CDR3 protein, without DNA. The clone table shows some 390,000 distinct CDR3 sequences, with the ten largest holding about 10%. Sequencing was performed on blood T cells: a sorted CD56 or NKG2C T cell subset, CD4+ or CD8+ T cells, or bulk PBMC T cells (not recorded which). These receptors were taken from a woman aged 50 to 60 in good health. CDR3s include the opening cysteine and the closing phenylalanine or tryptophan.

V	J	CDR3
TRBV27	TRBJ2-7	CASSPRTSGNRVMEQYF
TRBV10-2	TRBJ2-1	CASTGTPNEQFF
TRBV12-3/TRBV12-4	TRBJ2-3	CASIIGSQRDTQYF
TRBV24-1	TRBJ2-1	CATSDIREGGNEQFF
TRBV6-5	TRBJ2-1	CASSYGGNEQFF
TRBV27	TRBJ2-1	CASSRLPGSYNEQFF
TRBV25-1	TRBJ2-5	CASGFGTMQTQYF
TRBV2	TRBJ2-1	CASSEALPFSSYNEQFF
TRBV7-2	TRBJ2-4	CASSGQVKNIQYF
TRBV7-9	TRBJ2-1	CASSLVPSFMEQFF
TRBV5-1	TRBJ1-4	CASSLWATNEKLFF
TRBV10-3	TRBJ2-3	CAISESRGTSARTDTQYF
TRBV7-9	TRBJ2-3	CASSLARRPDPSTDTQYF
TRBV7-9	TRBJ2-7	CASSPGDRAPYEQYF
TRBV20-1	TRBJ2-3	CSARELGLAGVDTQYF
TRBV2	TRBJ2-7	CASTQSPGYEQYF
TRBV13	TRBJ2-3	CASSYHSSTDTQYF
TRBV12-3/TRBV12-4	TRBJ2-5	CASSRGLKTQYF
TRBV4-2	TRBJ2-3	CASSQDGLAGGPSDTQYF
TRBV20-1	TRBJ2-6	CSAEPRTAGANVLTF
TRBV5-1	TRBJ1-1	CASSYGGTVNTEAFF
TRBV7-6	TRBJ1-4	CASSKEGGLREKLFF
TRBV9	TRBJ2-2	CASREGSNTGELFF
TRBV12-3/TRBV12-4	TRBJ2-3	CASQREGGTDTQYF
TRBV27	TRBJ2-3	CASSFGAGVTDTQYF
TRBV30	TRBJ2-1	CACAIHVGLAGEQFF
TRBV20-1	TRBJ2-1	CSARDPLGLASHNEQFF
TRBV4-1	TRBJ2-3	CASSQVGGGAQDTQYF
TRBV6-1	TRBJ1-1	CASSSKTGVSEAFF
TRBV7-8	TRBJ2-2	CASSLFLLTYTGELFF
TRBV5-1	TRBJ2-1	CASSRGQIRNEQFF
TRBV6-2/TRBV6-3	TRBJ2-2	CASSLILAGAGGTGELFF
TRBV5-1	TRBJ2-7	CASSLEEGGRNEQYF
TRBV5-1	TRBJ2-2	CASTKKDTGELFF
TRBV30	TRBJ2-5	CAWSALGETQYF
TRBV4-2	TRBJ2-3	CASSQESGNSDTQYF
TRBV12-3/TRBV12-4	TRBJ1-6	CASSLARGHLHF
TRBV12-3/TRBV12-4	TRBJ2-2	CASTLLSGRVTGELFF
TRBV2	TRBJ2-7	CASIPDSYEQYF
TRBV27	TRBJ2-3	CASSSGQSFGGTQYF
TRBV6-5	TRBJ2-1	CASSYSPPRAYNEQFF
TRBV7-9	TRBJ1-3	CASSLGGDREPSTSGNTIYF
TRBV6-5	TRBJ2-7	CASRKGAYEQYF
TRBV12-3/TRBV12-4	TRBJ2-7	CASSFTGVPKEQYF
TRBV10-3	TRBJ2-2	CANGRESTGELFF
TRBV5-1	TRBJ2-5	CASSIGRDGRETQYF
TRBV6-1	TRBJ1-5	CASSEGTGGGQPQHF
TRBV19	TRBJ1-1	CASSVGGAVNTEAFF
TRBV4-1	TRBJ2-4	CASSQVGTSVAKNIQYF
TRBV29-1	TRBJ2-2	CSVGGGLTGELFF
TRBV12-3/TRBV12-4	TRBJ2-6	CASSIAGGTGANVLTF
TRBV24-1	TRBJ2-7	CATSDPRGGRWEQYF
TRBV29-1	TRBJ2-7	CSVAPGQGVYEQYF
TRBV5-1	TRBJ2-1	CASSPLASGRGNEQFF
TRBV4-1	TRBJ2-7	CASSQIGSYEQYF
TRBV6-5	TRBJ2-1	CASSYSGLAGVYEQFF
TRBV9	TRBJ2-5	CASSFSDRGEETQYF
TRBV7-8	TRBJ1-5	CASSPYVGGGIQPQHF
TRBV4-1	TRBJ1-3	CASSLGPEAGNTIYF
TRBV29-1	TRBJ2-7	CSVRLAGDKQYF